This entry concerns a single TCR beta chain. The data originate from a study of cytomegalovirus exposure and HLA in healthy donors. In the PCR, 60 Vbeta and 13 Jbeta primers were used. Method: immunoSEQ multiplex PCR; TCRdb's copy keeps in-frame clones and lacks some. This sample has about 160,000 clones, with 55% to 75% found just once. This clonotype was obtained from a woman aged 60-75 years in good health and CMV-seropositive. Sequences were obtained from PBMCs.

The CDR3 region has the DNA TGCGCCAGCAGCCAAGGGCTTTTAACAGATACGCAGTATTTT. It is translated as CASSQGLLTDTQYF. V and J are TRBV4-3 and TRBJ2-3; D gene unclear. The CDR3 covers 14 residues. Trimming removed 1 base at V and 3 bases at J, with 8 bases between. The germline V gene has CDR1 LGHNA and CDR2 YSLEER.